This TCR beta chain was sequenced during a study of blood T cell repertoires in COVID-19. On the study more broadly: PBMCs, B-cell-depleted T cells, or T cells provided the cDNA or gDNA that made up the material.

CDR3 size: 15 residues. Germline V gives CDR1 LNHDA, CDR2 SQIVND (reference sequence). Losses at the gene ends were 3 bases for V and 6 bases for J; bases not matched to a gene: 6. Self-reported history from a screening survey and questionnaire set each donor's cohort. The table came from immunoSEQ multiplex PCR; TCRdb's copy has only in-frame clones and leaves some out. The table lists approximately 290,000 clones, around 85% of them singletons. Sequenced input: PBMCs or T cells enriched from blood (not recorded which). The receptor was derived from a woman in her 30s who had recovered from COVID-19. V usage is TRBV19 and J usage is TRBJ2-3; TRBD2 matches 10 bases. CDR3 sequence (DNA): TGTGCCAGTAGTATGAGCGGGAGGGCCCCTGATACGCAGTATTTT. Translated: CASSMSGRAPDTQYF.